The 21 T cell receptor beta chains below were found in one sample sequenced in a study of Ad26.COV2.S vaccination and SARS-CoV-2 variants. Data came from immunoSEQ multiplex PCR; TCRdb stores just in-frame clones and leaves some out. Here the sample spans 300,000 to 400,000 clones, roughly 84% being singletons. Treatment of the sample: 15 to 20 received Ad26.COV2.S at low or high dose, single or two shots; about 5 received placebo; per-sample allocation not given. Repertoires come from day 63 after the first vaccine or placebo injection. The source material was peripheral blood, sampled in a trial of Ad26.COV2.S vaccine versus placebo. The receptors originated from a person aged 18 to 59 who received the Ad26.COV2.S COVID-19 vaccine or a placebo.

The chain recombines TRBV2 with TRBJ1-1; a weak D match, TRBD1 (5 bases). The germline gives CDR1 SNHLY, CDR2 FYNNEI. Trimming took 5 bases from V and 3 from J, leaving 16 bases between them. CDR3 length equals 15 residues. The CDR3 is CASSTPGLPDTEAFF. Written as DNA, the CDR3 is TGTGCCAGCAGTACCCCGGGACTGCCGGACACTGAAGCTTTCTTT.

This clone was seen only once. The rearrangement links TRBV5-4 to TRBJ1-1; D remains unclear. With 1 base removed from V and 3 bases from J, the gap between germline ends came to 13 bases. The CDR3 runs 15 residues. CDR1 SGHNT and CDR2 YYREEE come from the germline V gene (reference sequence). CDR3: CASSLRIMGYTEAFF. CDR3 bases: TGTGCCAGCAGCTTGAGGATAATGGGGTACACTGAAGCTTTCTTT.

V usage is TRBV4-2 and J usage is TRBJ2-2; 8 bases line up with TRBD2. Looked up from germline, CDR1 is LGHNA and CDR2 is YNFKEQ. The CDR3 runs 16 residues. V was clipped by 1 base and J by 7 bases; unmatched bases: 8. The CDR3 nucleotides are TGTGCCAGCAGCCAAGGCTCGGGGGGGGCGTACGGGGAGCTGTTTTTT. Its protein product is CASSQGSGGAYGELFF.

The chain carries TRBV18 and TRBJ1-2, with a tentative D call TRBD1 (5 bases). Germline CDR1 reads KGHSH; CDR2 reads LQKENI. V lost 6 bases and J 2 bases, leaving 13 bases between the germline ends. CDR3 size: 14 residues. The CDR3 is CASSAGTLNYGYTF. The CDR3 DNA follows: TGTGCCAGCTCTGCCGGGACGCTAAACTATGGCTACACCTTC. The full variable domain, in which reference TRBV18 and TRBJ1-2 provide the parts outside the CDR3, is NAGVMQNPRHLVRRRGQEARLRCSPMKGHSHVYWYRQLPEEGLKFMVYLQKENIIDESGMPKERFSAEFPKEGPSILRIQQVVRGDSAAYFCASSAGTLNYGYTFGSGTRLTVV.

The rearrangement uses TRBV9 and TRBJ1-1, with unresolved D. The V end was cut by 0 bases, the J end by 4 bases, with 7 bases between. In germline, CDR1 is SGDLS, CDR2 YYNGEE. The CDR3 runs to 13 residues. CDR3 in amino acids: CASSVDLTTEAFF. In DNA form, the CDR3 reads TGTGCCAGCAGCGTAGATCTGACCACTGAAGCTTTCTTT.

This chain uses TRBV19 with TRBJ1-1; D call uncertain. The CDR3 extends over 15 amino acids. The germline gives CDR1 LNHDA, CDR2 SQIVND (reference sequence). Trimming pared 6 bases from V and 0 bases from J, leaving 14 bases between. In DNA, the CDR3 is TGTGCCAGTAGGAAAGGGCAAGGTATGAACACTGAAGCTTTCTTT. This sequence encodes CASRKGQGMNTEAFF. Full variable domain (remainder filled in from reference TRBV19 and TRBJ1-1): DGGITQSPKYLFRKEGQNVTLSCEQNLNHDAMYWYRQDPGQGLRLIYYSQIVNDFQKGDIAEGYSVSREKKESFPLTVTSAQKNPTAFYLCASRKGQGMNTEAFFGQGTRLTVV.

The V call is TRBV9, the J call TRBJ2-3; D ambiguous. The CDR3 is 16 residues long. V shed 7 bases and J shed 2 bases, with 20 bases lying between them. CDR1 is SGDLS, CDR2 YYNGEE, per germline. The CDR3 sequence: CASYGGRAHPTDTQYF. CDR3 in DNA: TGTGCCAGCTACGGCGGACGGGCTCATCCCACAGATACGCAGTATTTT.

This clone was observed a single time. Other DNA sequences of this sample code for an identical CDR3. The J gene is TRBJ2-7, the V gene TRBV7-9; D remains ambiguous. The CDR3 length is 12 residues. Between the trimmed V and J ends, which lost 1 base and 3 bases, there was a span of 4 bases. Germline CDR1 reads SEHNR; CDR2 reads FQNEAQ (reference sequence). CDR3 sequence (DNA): TGTGCCAGCAGCTTAGGTAGCTACGAGCAGTACTTC. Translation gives CASSLGSYEQYF.

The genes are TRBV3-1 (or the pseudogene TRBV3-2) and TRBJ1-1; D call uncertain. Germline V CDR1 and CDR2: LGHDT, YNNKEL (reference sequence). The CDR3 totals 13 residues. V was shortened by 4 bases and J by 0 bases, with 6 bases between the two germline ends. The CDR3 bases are TGTGCCAGCAGCCCAACAGTGAACACTGAAGCTTTCTTT. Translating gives CASSPTVNTEAFF.

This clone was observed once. This CDR3 is CASSEGLAGGETQYF. The CDR3 coding sequence is TGTGCCAGCAGCGAGGGGCTAGCGGGGGGCGAGACCCAGTACTTC. V gene TRBV7-3 combines with J gene TRBJ2-5; 11 bases line up with TRBD2. CDR1 and CDR2 from the germline V gene are SGHTA and FQGTGA. The CDR3 loop spans 15 amino acids. Trimming removed 5 bases from V and 5 bases from J; junction bases left unmatched: 7.

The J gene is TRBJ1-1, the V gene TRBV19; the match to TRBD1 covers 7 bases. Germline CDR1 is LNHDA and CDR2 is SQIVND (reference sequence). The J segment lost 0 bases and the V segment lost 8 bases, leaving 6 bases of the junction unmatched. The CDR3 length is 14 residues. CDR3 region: CASQDRTLNTEAFF. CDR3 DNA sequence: TGTGCCAGTCAGGACAGGACCCTGAACACTGAAGCTTTCTTT.

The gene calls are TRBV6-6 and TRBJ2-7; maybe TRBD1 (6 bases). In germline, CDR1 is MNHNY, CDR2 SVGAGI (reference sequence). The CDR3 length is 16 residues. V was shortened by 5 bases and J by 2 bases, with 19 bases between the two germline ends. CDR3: CASSQATGLVPYEQYF. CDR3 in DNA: TGTGCCAGCAGTCAAGCTACAGGGTTAGTTCCCTACGAGCAGTACTTC.

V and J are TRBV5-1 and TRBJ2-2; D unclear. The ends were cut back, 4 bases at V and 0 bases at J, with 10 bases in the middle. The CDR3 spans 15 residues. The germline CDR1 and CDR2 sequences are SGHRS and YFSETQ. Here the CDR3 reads CASSPRASNTGELFF. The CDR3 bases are TGCGCCAGCAGCCCCCGGGCCTCGAACACCGGGGAGCTGTTTTTT.

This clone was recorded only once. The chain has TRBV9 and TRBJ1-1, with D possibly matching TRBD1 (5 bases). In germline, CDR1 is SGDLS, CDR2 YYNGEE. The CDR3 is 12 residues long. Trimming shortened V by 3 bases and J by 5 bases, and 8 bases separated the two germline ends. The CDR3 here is CASSAGGTEAFF. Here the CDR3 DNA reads TGTGCCAGCAGCGCCGGGGGAACTGAAGCTTTCTTT.

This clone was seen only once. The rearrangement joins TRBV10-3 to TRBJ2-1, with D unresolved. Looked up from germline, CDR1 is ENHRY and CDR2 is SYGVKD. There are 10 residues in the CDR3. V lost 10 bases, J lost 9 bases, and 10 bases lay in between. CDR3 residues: CATRAFEQFF. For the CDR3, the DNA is TGTGCCACCCGGGCGTTTGAGCAGTTCTTC.

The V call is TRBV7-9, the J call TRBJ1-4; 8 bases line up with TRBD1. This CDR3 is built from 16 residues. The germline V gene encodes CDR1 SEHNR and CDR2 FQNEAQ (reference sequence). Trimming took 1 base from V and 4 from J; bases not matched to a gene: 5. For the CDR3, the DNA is TGTGCCAGCAGCTTAGGGACAGGGCCCCTTAATGAAAAACTGTTTTTT. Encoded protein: CASSLGTGPLNEKLFF.

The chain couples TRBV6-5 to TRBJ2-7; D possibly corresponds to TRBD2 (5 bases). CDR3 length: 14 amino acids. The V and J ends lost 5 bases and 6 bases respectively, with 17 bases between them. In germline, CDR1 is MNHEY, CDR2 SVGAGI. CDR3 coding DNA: TGTGCCAGCAGTAGGATAGCAACAGCGGCCGAGCAGTACTTC. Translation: CASSRIATAAEQYF.

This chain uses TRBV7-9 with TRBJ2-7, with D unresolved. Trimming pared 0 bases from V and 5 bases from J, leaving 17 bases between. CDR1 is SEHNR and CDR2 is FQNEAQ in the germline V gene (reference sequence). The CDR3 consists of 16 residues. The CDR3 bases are TGTGCCAGCAGCTTAGCTGGGTGGACGGTATTGAACGAGCAGTACTTC. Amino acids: CASSLAGWTVLNEQYF.

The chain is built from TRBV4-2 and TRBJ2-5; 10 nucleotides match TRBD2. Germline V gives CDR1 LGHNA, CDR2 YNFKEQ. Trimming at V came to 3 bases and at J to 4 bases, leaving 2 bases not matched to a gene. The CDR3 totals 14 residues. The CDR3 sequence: CASSQASGGETQYF. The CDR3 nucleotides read TGTGCCAGCAGCCAGGCTAGCGGGGGAGAGACCCAGTACTTC.

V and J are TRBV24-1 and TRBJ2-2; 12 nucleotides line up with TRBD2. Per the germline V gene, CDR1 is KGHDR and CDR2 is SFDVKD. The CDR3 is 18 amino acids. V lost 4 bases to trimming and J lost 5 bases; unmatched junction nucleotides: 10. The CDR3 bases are TGTGCCACCAGTGAGGCTAGCGGGGGGGCCAGGAGGACCGGGGAGCTGTTTTTT. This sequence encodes CATSEASGGARRTGELFF.

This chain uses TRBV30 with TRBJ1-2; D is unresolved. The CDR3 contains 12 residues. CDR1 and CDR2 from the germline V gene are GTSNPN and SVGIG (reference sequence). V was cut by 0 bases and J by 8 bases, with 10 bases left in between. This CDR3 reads CAWSVPGVGYTF. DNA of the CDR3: TGTGCCTGGAGTGTTCCCGGGGTAGGCTACACCTTC.